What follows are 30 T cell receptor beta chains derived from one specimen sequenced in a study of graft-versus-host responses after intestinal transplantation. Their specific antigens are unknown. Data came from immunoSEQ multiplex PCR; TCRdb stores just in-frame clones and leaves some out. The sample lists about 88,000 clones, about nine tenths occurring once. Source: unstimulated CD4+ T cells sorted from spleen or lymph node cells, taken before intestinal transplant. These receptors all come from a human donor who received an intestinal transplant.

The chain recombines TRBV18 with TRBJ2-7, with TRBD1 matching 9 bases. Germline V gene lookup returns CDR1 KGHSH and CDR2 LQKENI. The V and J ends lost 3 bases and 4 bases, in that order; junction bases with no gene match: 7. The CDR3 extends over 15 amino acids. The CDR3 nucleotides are TGTGCCAGCTCACCGGGACAGGGCGGGGGATACGAGCAGTACTTC. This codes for CASSPGQGGGYEQYF.

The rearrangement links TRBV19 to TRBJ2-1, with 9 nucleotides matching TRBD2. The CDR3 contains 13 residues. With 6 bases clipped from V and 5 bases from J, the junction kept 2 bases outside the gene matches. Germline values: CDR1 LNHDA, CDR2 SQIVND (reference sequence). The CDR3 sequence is CASRTSGHNEQFF. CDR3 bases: TGTGCCAGTAGGACTAGCGGTCACAATGAGCAGTTCTTC.

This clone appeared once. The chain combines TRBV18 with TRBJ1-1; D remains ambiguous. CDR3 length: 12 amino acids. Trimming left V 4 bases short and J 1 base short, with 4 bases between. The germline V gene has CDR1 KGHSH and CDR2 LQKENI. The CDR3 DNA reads TGTGCCAGCTCACTCGGGAACACTGAAGCTTTCTTT. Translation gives CASSLGNTEAFF.

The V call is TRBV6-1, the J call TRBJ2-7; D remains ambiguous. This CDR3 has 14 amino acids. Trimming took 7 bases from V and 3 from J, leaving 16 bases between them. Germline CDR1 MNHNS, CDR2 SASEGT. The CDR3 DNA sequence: TGTGCCAGCAACCAATTTCATGTCGGCTACGAGCAGTACTTC. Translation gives CASNQFHVGYEQYF.

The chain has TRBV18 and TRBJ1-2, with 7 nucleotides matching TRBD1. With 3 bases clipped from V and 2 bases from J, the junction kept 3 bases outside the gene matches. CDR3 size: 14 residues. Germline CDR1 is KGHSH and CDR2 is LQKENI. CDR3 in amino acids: CASSPSDRNYGYTF. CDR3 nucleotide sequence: TGTGCCAGCTCACCGTCGGACAGGAACTATGGCTACACCTTC.

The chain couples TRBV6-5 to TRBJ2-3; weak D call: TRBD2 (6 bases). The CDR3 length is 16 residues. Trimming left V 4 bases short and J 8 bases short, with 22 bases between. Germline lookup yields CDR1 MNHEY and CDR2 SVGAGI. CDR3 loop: CASSSRSLRLVSTQYF. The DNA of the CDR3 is TGTGCCAGCAGTTCCCGCTCCCTCCGACTAGTCAGTACGCAGTATTTT.

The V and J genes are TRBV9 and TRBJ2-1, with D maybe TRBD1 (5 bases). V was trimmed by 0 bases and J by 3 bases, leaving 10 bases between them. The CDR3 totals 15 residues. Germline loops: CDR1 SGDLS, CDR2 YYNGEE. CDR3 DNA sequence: TGTGCCAGCAGCGTAGGGGGCGACGGCTACAATGAGCAGTTCTTC. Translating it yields CASSVGGDGYNEQFF.

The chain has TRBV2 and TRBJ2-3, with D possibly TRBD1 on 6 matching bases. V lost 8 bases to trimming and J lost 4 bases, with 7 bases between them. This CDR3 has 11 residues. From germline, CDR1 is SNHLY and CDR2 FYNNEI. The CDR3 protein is CASAGADTQYF. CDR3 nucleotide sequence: TGTGCCAGCGCAGGGGCAGATACGCAGTATTTT.

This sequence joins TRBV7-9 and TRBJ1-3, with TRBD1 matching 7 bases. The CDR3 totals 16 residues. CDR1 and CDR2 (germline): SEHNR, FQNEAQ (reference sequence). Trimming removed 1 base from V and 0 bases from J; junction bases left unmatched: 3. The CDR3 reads CASSLGTGSSGNTIYF. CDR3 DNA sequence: TGTGCCAGCAGCTTAGGGACAGGAAGCTCTGGAAACACCATATATTTT.

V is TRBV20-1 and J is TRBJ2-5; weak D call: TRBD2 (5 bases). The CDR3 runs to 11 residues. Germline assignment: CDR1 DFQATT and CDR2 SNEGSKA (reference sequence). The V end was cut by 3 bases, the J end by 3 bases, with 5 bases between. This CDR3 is CSARREETQYF. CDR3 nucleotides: TGCAGTGCTAGGCGGGAAGAGACCCAGTACTTC.

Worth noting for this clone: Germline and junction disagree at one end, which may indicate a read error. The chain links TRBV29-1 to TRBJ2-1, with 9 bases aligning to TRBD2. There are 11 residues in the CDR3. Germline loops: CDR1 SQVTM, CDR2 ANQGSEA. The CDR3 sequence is CRGGAGNEQFF. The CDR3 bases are TGTCGCGGGGGGGCTGGCAATGAGCAGTTCTTC.

In nucleotides, the CDR3 is TGCGCCAGCAGACAGAGTACTGAAGCTTTCTTT. Translation: CASRQSTEAFF. V usage is TRBV10-2 and J usage is TRBJ1-1; D gene ambiguous. Germline V gene data show CDR1 as WSHSY and CDR2 as SAAADI. V was shortened by 6 bases and J by 5 bases, with 7 bases between the two germline ends. The CDR3 runs to 11 residues.

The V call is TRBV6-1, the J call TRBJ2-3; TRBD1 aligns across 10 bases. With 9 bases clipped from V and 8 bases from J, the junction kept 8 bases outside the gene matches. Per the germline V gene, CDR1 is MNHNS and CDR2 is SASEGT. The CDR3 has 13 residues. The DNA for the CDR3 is TGTGCCAGTTCCGGGACAGGGGTTTTTACGCAGTATTTT. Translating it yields CASSGTGVFTQYF.

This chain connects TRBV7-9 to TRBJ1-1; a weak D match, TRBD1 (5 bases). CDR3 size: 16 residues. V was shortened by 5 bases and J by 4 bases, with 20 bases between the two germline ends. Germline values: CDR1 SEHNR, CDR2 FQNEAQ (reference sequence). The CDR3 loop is CASSLYLGPGGTEAFF. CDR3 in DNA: TGTGCCAGCAGCCTCTACCTCGGTCCGGGGGGCACTGAAGCTTTCTTT.

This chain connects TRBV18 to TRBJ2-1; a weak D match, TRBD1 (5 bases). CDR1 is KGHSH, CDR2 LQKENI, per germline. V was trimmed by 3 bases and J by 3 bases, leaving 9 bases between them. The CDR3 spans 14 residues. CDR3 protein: CASSPETVYNEQFF. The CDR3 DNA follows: TGTGCCAGCTCACCGGAGACAGTCTACAATGAGCAGTTCTTC.

Written as DNA, the CDR3 is TGTGCCAGCAGTGGACAGGGGGCAGGGTCACCCCTCCACTTT. Its translation is CASSGQGAGSPLHF. V and J are TRBV6-1 and TRBJ1-6; 10 nucleotides match TRBD1. The V and J ends lost 4 bases and 10 bases, in that order; junction bases with no gene match: 4. CDR3 length: 14 residues. From germline, CDR1 is MNHNS and CDR2 SASEGT.

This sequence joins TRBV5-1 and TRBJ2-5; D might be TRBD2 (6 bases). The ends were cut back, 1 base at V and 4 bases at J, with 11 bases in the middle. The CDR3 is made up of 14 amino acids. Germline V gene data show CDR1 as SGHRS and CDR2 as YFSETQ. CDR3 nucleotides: TGCGCCAGCAGCTTGTCATCAGCGGGAGAGACCCAGTACTTC. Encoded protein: CASSLSSAGETQYF.

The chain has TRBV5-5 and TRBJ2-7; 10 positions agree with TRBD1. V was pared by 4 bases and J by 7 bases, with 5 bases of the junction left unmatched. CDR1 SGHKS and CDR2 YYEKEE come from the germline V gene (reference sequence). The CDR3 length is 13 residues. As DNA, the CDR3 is TGTGCCAGCAGCGGACAGGGGGTACCGGAGCAGTACTTC. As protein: CASSGQGVPEQYF.

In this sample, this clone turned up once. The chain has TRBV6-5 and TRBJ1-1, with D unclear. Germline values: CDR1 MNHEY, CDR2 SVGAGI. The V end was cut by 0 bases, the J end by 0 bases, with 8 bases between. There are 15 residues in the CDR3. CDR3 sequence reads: CASSYSHSMNTEAFF. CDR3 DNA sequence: TGTGCCAGCAGTTACTCGCACAGCATGAACACTGAAGCTTTCTTT.

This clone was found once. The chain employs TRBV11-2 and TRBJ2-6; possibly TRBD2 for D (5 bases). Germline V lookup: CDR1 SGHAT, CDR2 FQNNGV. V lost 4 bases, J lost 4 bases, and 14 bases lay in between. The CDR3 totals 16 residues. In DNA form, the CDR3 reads TGTGCCAGCAGCTCAGAGGCCCCGGGAGGGGCCAACGTCCTGACTTTC. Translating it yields CASSSEAPGGANVLTF.

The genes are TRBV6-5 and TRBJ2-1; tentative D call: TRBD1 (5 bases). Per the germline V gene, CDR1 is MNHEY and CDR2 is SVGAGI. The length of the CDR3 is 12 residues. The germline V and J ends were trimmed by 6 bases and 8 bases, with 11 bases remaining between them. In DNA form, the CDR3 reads TGTGCCAGCAGCAGGGCCCCACATGAGCAGTTCTTC. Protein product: CASSRAPHEQFF.

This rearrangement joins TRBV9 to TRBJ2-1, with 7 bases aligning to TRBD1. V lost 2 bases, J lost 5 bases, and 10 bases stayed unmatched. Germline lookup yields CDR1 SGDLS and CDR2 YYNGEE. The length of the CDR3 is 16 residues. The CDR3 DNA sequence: TGTGCCAGCAGCGTTGCAAGGGGGCCCCTACACAATGAGCAGTTCTTC. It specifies CASSVARGPLHNEQFF.

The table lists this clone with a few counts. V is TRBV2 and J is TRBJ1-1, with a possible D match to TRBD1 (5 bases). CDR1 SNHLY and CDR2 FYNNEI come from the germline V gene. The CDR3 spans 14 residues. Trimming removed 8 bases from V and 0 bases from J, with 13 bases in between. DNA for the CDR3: TGTGCCAGCGGGGGGGTCACCCTGAACACTGAAGCTTTCTTT. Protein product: CASGGVTLNTEAFF.

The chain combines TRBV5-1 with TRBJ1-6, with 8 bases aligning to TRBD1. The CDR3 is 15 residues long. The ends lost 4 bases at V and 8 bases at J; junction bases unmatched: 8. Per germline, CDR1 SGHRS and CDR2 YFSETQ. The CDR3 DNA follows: TGCGCCAGCAGCCCCCGACAGGGGTCGGATTCACCCCTCCACTTT. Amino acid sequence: CASSPRQGSDSPLHF.

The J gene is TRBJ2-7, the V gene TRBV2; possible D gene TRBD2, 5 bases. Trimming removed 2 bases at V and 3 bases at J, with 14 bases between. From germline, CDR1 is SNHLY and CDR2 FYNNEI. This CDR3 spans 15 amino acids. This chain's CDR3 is CASSERPGSGYEQYF. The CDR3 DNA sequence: TGTGCCAGCAGTGAACGGCCGGGGAGTGGCTACGAGCAGTACTTC.

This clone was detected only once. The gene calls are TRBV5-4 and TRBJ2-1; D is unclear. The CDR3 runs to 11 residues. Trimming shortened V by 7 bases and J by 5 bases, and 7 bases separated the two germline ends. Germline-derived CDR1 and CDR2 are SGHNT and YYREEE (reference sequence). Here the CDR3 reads CASANNNEQFF. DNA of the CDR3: TGTGCCAGCGCAAACAACAATGAGCAGTTCTTC. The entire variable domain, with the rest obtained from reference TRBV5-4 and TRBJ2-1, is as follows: ETGVTQSPTHLIKTRGQQVTLRCSSQSGHNTVSWYQQALGQGPQFIFQYYREEENGRGNFPPRFSGLQFPNYSSELNVNALELDDSALYLCASANNNEQFFGPGTRLTVL.

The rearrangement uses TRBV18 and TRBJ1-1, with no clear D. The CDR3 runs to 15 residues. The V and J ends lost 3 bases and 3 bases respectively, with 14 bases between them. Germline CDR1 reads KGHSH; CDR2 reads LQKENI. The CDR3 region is CASSPPGWEDTEAFF. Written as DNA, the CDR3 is TGTGCCAGCTCACCGCCGGGCTGGGAGGACACTGAAGCTTTCTTT.

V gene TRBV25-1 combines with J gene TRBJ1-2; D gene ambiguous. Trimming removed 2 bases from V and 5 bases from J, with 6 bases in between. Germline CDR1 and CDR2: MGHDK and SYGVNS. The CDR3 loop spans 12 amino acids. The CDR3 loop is CASSETGYGYTF. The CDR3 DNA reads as TGTGCCAGCAGTGAAACGGGGTATGGCTACACCTTC.

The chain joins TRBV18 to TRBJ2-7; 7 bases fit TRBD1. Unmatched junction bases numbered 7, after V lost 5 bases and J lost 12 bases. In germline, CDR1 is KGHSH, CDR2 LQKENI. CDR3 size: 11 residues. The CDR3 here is CASSEGQDMYF. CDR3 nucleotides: TGTGCCAGCTCAGAAGGACAGGACATGTACTTC.

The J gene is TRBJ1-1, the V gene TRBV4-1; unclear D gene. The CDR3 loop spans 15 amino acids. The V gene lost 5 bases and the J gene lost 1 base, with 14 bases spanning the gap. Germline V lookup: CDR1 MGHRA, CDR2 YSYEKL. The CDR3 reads CASSTHGRGNTEAFF. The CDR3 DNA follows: TGCGCCAGCAGCACCCACGGGCGGGGGAACACTGAAGCTTTCTTT.